This T cell receptor (beta chain) was identified during a study of blood T cell repertoires in COVID-19. Study as a whole: The United States, Italy and Spain provided the acute and convalescent COVID-19 samples. T cells, B-cell-depleted T cells, or PBMCs provided the cDNA or gDNA that served as material.

This clone has only one observation. The J segment lost 5 bases and the V segment lost 3 bases, leaving 0 bases of the junction unmatched. The CDR3 contains 12 residues. Germline assignment: CDR1 LNHNV and CDR2 YYDKDF (reference sequence). As processed by the authors: From reference gene primer amplification, estimates of nucleated cell counts were derived. Some clones are missing from TCRdb's copy, which holds only in-frame ones; the method was immunoSEQ multiplex PCR. For V, J and clone size, that table is used; D and trimming come from the DNA. This sample carries around 140,000 clones, about 80% of them seen once, and the ten largest clones take approximately 3.5%.

The sample consisted of peripheral blood. The chain has TRBV15 and TRBJ2-7, with 8 bases matching TRBD1. The source is a man between 65 and 80 years old who had recovered from COVID-19. CDR3 nucleotide sequence: TGTGCCACCAGCAGGGACAGGGACGAGCAGTACTTC. Protein: CATSRDRDEQYF.